A single sample is the source of the 2 T cell receptor beta chains below, sequenced in a study of CD8 T cells in Susac syndrome. RNA, at roughly 0.45 to 1 ug, was reverse transcribed with random hexamers. TCRdb processed the immunoSEQ multiplex PCR reads anew with MiXCR; each CDR3 protein has one entry. Altogether approximately 190,000 distinct CDR3 sequences are present, approximately 95% being singletons, with the ten largest covering 0.15% to 0.2%. Sequencing was done on a sample of CD8+ T cells from PBMCs. Receptor source: a human donor with Susac syndrome.

The V and J genes are TRBV6-2 or TRBV6-3 and TRBJ1-1; D is ambiguous. The V end lost 8 bases, the J end lost 0 bases, and 7 bases lay between the germline ends. In germline, CDR1 is MNHEY, CDR2 SVGEGT. CDR3 length equals 12 residues. The CDR3 is CASGELNTEAFF. The CDR3 DNA is TGTGCCAGCGGGGAACTGAACACTGAAGCTTTCTTT.

The J gene is TRBJ1-5, the V gene TRBV28; 7 bases agree with TRBD1. CDR1 and CDR2 from the germline V gene are MDHEN and SYDVKM. Trimming removed 4 bases from V and 0 bases from J; junction bases left unmatched: 3. The CDR3 covers 15 residues. CDR3 amino acids: CASSYGQVSNQPQHF. The CDR3 DNA follows: TGTGCCAGCAGTTACGGACAGGTTAGCAATCAGCCCCAGCATTTT. Full variable domain (outside the CDR3, taken from reference TRBV28 and TRBJ1-5): DVKVTQSSRYLVKRTGEKVFLECVQDMDHENMFWYRQDPGLGLRLIYFSYDVKMKEKGDIPEGYSVSREKKERFSLILESASTNQTSMYLCASSYGQVSNQPQHFGDGTRLSIL.